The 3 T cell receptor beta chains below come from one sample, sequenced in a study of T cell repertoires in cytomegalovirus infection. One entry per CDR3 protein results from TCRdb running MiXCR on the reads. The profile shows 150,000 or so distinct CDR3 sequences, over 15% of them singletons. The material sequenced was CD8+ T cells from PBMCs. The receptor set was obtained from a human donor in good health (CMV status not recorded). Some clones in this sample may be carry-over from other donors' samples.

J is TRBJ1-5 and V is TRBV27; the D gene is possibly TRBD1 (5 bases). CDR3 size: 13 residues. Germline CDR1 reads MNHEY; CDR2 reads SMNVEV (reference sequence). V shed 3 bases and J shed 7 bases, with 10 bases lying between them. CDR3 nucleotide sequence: TGTGCCAGCAGTTTTAATGACAGACAGCCCCAGCATTTT. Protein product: CASSFNDRQPQHF.

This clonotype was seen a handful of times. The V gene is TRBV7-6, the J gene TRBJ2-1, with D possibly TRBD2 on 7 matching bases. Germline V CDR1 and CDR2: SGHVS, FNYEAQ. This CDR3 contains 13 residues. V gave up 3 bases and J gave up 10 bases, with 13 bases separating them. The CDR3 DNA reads TGTGCCAGCAGCTTGGGGGGGACACAGGAGCAGTTCTTC. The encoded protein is CASSLGGTQEQFF.

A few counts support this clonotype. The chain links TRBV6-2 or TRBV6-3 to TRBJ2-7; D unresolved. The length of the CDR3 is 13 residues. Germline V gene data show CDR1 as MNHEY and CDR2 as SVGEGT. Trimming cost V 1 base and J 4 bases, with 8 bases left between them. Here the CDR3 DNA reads TGTGCCAGCAGTTACTTGGTGACTTACGAGCAGTACTTC. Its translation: CASSYLVTYEQYF.